The 6 T cell receptor beta chains presented below share a single source sample, sequenced in a study of T cells in Graves' hyperthyroidism and ophthalmopathy. RNA transcripts served as the template for amplifying TCR beta CDR3 regions. Carried out on the TCR CDR3, a first-round RT-PCR used the HTBI primer set. TCRdb reprocessed the multiplex PCR reads via MiXCR and lists one record per CDR3 protein. The table lists 700,000 or so distinct CDR3 sequences, about 17% of them singletons. The sequenced sample was blood. The receptor set was obtained from a man between 18 and 35 years old with Graves' hyperthyroidism.

This clonotype was seen ten or more times. J is TRBJ1-5 and V is TRBV3-1, with D unclear. V lost 0 bases and J lost 4, with 10 bases in between. CDR1 LGHDT and CDR2 YNNKEL come from the germline V gene (reference sequence). This CDR3 comprises 15 residues. The CDR3 sequence: CASSQDTRVNQPQHF. The DNA of the CDR3 is TGTGCCAGCAGCCAAGATACGAGGGTTAATCAGCCCCAGCATTTT. The whole variable domain, remainder taken from reference TRBV3-1 and TRBJ1-5, is DTAVSQTPKYLVTQMGNDKSIKCEQNLGHDTMYWYKQDSKKFLKIMFSYNNKELIINETVPNRFSPKSPDKAHLNLHINSLELGDSAVYFCASSQDTRVNQPQHFGDGTRLSIL.

The chain combines TRBV5-1 with TRBJ2-3; tentatively, D is TRBD1 or TRBD2 (6 bases each). The ends were cut back, 0 bases at V and 6 bases at J, with 11 bases in the middle. The V gene's germline CDR1 is SGHRS and CDR2 YFSETQ. This CDR3 is built from 14 residues. The CDR3 region has the DNA TGCGCCAGCAGCTTGGGGGGGGCCGACGATACGCAGTATTTT. It specifies CASSLGGADDTQYF.

The rearrangement joins TRBV10-2 to TRBJ1-3; D is uncertain. From germline, CDR1 is WSHSY and CDR2 SAAADI. The CDR3 extends over 14 amino acids. Trimming shortened V by 0 bases and J by 0 bases, and 3 bases separated the two germline ends. CDR3 DNA sequence: TGCGCCAGCAGTGAGTCTAGCTCTGGAAACACCATATATTTT. The encoded protein is CASSESSSGNTIYF.

This clonotype was found many times. The chain is built from TRBV28 and TRBJ1-1; TRBD1 matches 7 bases. CDR1 is MDHEN, CDR2 SYDVKM, per germline. The CDR3 runs to 11 residues. The V gene end was trimmed by 7 bases and the J gene end by 10 bases; junction bases not matched to a gene: 6. The CDR3 loop is CASNDRVRAFF. In DNA form, the CDR3 reads TGTGCCAGCAACGACAGGGTTCGAGCTTTCTTT.

In this sample, this clonotype turned up a few times. The V gene is TRBV28, the J gene TRBJ2-5, with TRBD2 as a possible D gene (5 bases). CDR1 and CDR2 (germline): MDHEN, SYDVKM. Deletions cut 7 bases from V and 4 bases from J, with 10 bases between. CDR3 length: 12 amino acids. DNA of the CDR3: TGTGCCAGCACGGGGTTCGCAGAGACCCAGTACTTC. This codes for CASTGFAETQYF.

V and J are TRBV11-2 and TRBJ1-3; TRBD1 is a possible D gene (5 bases). Germline CDR1 and CDR2: SGHAT and FQNNGV. V lost 3 bases and J lost 4, with 19 bases in between. This CDR3 is 17 amino acids long. The CDR3 here is CASSFPARGVSGNTIYF. Here the CDR3 DNA reads TGTGCCAGCAGCTTCCCCGCTAGGGGAGTCTCCGGAAACACCATATATTTT.